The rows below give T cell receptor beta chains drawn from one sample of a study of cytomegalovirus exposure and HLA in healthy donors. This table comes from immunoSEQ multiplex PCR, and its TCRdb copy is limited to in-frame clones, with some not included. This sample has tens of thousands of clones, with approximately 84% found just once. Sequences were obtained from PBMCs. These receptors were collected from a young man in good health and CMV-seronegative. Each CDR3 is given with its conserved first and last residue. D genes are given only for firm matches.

TGTGCCAGCAGTTTACGGGACAGTTACACTGAAGCTTTCTTT | CASSLRDSYTEAFF | TRBV28 | TRBD1 | TRBJ1-1
TGTGCCAGCAGCCCGACAGGGAGAACTGAAGCTTTCTTT | CASSPTGRTEAFF | TRBV27 | TRBD1 | TRBJ1-1
TGTGCCAGCAGCTTAAGGAGCGGGAGAGTGGGAACCGGGGAGCTGTTTTTT | CASSLRSGRVGTGELFF | TRBV5-4 | TRBD2 | TRBJ2-2
TGTGCCACCAGCCTGACTGGGAGCGAGCAGTACTTC | CATSLTGSEQYF | TRBV15 | . | TRBJ2-7
TGTGCCTGGGCGGGGTTTACCGCGGGCACTGAAGCTTTCTTT | CAWAGFTAGTEAFF | TRBV30 | . | TRBJ1-1
TGTGCCAGCAGCTTGACTAGCGGGAGGGCCAGCTACGAGCAGTACTTC | CASSLTSGRASYEQYF | TRBV7-9 | TRBD2 | TRBJ2-7
TGTGCCAGCAGCGATTACAGGGAGGGGGTGACGGGCTACACCTTC | CASSDYREGVTGYTF | TRBV9 | . | TRBJ1-2
TGTGCCAGCCGCCGAACGGGACAGAACTACGAGCAGTACTTC | CASRRTGQNYEQYF | TRBV5-6 | TRBD1 | TRBJ2-7
TGCAGCGTGGAGACAGCCGGTAATTCACCCCTCCACTTT | CSVETAGNSPLHF | TRBV29-1 | . | TRBJ1-6
TGTGCCAGCAGGGGCGACAGGTTCACCGGGGAGCTGTTTTTT | CASRGDRFTGELFF | TRBV6-1 | . | TRBJ2-2
TGTGCCAGCAGCCTCCGGGAGGGAGGAGATACGCAGTATTTT | CASSLREGGDTQYF | TRBV6-5 | TRBD2 | TRBJ2-3
TGTGCCAGCAGTCCGTCGACTAGCGGGAGTACGTACGAGCAGTACTTC | CASSPSTSGSTYEQYF | TRBV27 | TRBD2 | TRBJ2-7
TGTGCCAGCAGCTTTAGAGGCCCTAGAGACAATGAGCAGTTCTTC | CASSFRGPRDNEQFF | TRBV5-4 | . | TRBJ2-1
TGTGCCAGCAGGAGGGGACAGGGGGTCTTTTACGAGCAGTACTTC | CASRRGQGVFYEQYF | TRBV28 | TRBD1 | TRBJ2-7
TGTGCCAGCAGCTTGGGTCTACTAGCCAAAAACATTCAGTACTTC | CASSLGLLAKNIQYF | TRBV5-6 | . | TRBJ2-4
TGCACCAGCAGCCAAAAATCCCGGACAGGGGCTAAGGGGAACACTGAAGCTTTCTTT | CTSSQKSRTGAKGNTEAFF | TRBV1 | . | TRBJ1-1
TGTGCCAGCAGTTTACGACGGGAGGAGTCGAGGGAGCAGTACTTC | CASSLRREESREQYF | TRBV27 | TRBD2 | TRBJ2-7
TGTGCCTGGGTGACTAGGCGGGACCCAGAGGATACGCAGTATTTT | CAWVTRRDPEDTQYF | TRBV30 | . | TRBJ2-3
TGCGCCAGCAGCTCCCGGGGTAGTTGGAATGAGCAGTTCTTC | CASSSRGSWNEQFF | TRBV5-1 | . | TRBJ2-1
TGTGCCAGCAGCTTAAAGCGGGGTGAAAAACTGTTTTTT | CASSLKRGEKLFF | TRBV7-2 | . | TRBJ1-4